This TCR beta chain was recorded in a study of blood T cells in healthy people across ages. Study results and limitations: Older age went with lower TCR beta diversity per million T cells, in a roughly linear way. Naive T cell percentage and TCR beta diversity correlated strongly. Among long-lived donors, naive CD4+ cells were more numerous and diversity higher than in aged donors.

Using a J-beta primer mix together with a sample-barcoded 5' primer, a second PCR was run for about 6 to 11 cycles. One entry per CDR3 protein, called by TCRdb with MiXCR from the 5' RACE reads. Among over a million distinct CDR3 sequences listed, approximately 25% were seen once. Of note for this clonotype: The target antigen is unknown.

Per germline, CDR1 SQVTM and CDR2 ANQGSEA. The CDR3 consists of 11 residues. V lost 3 bases and J lost 4, with 6 bases in between. These data also featured in a second study, about T cells of mothers and their children. That source notes: A slight, non-significant increase in overlap was found for related mother-child pairs relative to unrelated pairs.

This receptor was obtained from a girl aged 2-15 years in good health. The chain has TRBV29-1 and TRBJ1-1; D gene ambiguous. Sequencing input: blood. The CDR3 DNA reads as TGCAGCGTTGAGCGAACCACTGAAGCTTTCTTT. Amino acids: CSVERTTEAFF.